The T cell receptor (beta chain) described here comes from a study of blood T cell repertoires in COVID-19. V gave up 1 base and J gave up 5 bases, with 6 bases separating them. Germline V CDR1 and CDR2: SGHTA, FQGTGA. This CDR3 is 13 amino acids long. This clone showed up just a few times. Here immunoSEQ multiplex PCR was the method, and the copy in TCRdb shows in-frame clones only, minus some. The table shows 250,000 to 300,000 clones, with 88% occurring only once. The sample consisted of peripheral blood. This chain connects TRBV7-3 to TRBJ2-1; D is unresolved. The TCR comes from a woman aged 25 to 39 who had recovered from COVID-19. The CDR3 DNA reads TGTGCCAGCAGCTTAAGCCTAGACAATGAGCAGTTCTTC. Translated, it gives CASSLSLDNEQFF.